What follows are 24 T cell receptor beta chains derived from one specimen sequenced in a study of CD8+ T cells in alopecia areata. The treatment here: oral pan-JAK inhibitor, 5-10 mg twice daily. Isolated RNA was reverse transcribed into cDNA used as the sequencing template. Libraries were prepared by immunoSEQ multiplex PCR; TCRdb keeps only in-frame clonotypes and omits some of them. The sample has around 200,000 clones; 58% are singletons. The sample here was CD8+ T cells sorted from blood, taken at week 24, from a patient treated with tofacitinib. These receptors all come from a human donor with alopecia areata.

V usage is TRBV28 and J usage is TRBJ2-2; unclear D gene. There are 13 residues in the CDR3. Germline V lookup: CDR1 MDHEN, CDR2 SYDVKM. Trimming pared 3 bases from V and 6 bases from J, leaving 8 bases between. The CDR3 region has the DNA TGTGCCAGCAGTTTGGCCGGGCCCGGGGAGCTGTTTTTT. It is translated as CASSLAGPGELFF.

The CDR3 sequence: CASSGRTLYGYTF. The CDR3 region has the DNA TGTGCCAGCAGTGGCAGGACTCTCTATGGCTACACCTTC. The rearrangement joins TRBV2 to TRBJ1-2; D unclear. Germline V gene lookup returns CDR1 SNHLY and CDR2 FYNNEI. With 4 bases removed from V and 4 bases from J, the gap between germline ends came to 10 bases. The CDR3 has 13 amino acids.

This chain uses TRBV27 with TRBJ2-3; no clear D gene. Between the trimmed V and J ends, which lost 10 bases and 5 bases, there was a span of 10 bases. Per the germline V gene, CDR1 is MNHEY and CDR2 is SMNVEV (reference sequence). The CDR3 length is 11 residues. For the CDR3, the DNA is TGTGCCACCCTTCGGTTAGATACGCAGTATTTT. Amino acid sequence: CATLRLDTQYF.

The V call is TRBV7-9, the J call TRBJ1-1, with no clear D. This CDR3 contains 12 residues. CDR1 and CDR2 (germline): SEHNR, FQNEAQ (reference sequence). V lost 3 bases and J lost 4, with 6 bases in between. The DNA of the CDR3 is TGTGCCAGCAGCTTCAAATCCACTGAAGCTTTCTTT. Its protein product is CASSFKSTEAFF.

The rearrangement links TRBV11-2 to TRBJ2-6; D remains ambiguous. This CDR3 has 16 amino acids. The V and J ends lost 5 bases and 1 base respectively, with 12 bases between them. Germline CDR1 reads SGHAT; CDR2 reads FQNNGV. The CDR3 DNA sequence: TGTGCCAGCAGCCCTGATACCGCTTCTGGGGCCAACGTCCTGACTTTC. Translating gives CASSPDTASGANVLTF.

Here the CDR3 reads CASSLDWGTPQHF. The DNA of the CDR3 is TGCGCCAGCAGCTTGGATTGGGGGACGCCCCAGCATTTT. The chain combines TRBV5-1 with TRBJ1-5; a possible D gene is TRBD1 (5 bases). The length of the CDR3 is 13 residues. The germline V gene has CDR1 SGHRS and CDR2 YFSETQ. With 0 bases removed from V and 9 bases from J, the gap between germline ends came to 10 bases.

V gene TRBV7-8 combines with J gene TRBJ1-2; no clear D gene. Germline V lookup: CDR1 SGHVS, CDR2 FQNEAQ. This CDR3 has 13 amino acids. V was cut by 5 bases and J by 2 bases, with 9 bases left in between. The CDR3: CASSPRLNYGYTF. The CDR3 DNA is TGTGCCAGCAGCCCCCGGCTGAACTATGGCTACACCTTC.

The rearrangement links TRBV13 to TRBJ1-5; tentatively, D is TRBD1 (5 bases). The CDR3 length is 14 residues. Trimming stripped 3 bases from V and 1 base from J, with 7 bases between. CDR1 and CDR2 from the germline V gene are PRHDT and FYEKMQ (reference sequence). CDR3 sequence (DNA): TGTGCCAGCAGCTTTAGGGGAAGCAATCAGCCCCAGCATTTT. It yields the protein CASSFRGSNQPQHF.

V usage is TRBV5-6 and J usage is TRBJ2-4; 9 positions agree with TRBD1. CDR3 size: 14 residues. CDR1 is SGHDT and CDR2 is YYEEEE in the germline V gene. The trim removed 4 bases at V and 6 bases at J, leaving 5 bases unmatched. The CDR3 protein is CASSPTGGRNIQYF. In DNA form, the CDR3 reads TGTGCCAGCAGCCCCACAGGGGGCAGAAACATTCAGTACTTC.

This clone was seen only a few times. The chain is built from TRBV29-1 and TRBJ2-5; D not certain. The CDR3 is made up of 9 amino acids. Germline CDR1 reads SQVTM; CDR2 reads ANQGSEA. V was clipped by 3 bases and J by 5 bases, with 1 base between them. CDR3 sequence reads: CSVDETQYF. The CDR3 DNA follows: TGCAGCGTTGACGAGACCCAGTACTTC.

The chain couples TRBV15 to TRBJ2-5; no reliable D call. The V gene lost 5 bases and the J gene lost 4 bases, with 14 bases spanning the gap. Looked up from germline, CDR1 is LNHNV and CDR2 is YYDKDF (reference sequence). The CDR3 contains 14 residues. In DNA, the CDR3 is TGTGCCACCAGCCTCCCGGCCGGCGCAGAGACCCAGTACTTC. It is translated as CATSLPAGAETQYF.

This chain joins TRBV27 and TRBJ1-5; 9 bases agree with TRBD1. Germline V gene sequence: CDR1 MNHEY, CDR2 SMNVEV (reference sequence). Trimming took 3 bases from V and 9 from J; bases not matched to a gene: 9. CDR3 length: 15 residues. The CDR3 bases are TGTGCCAGCAGTTTGGGACAGGGTTTATCGGGGCCCCAGCATTTT. Its translation is CASSLGQGLSGPQHF.

This clone was observed a single time. This sequence joins TRBV18 and TRBJ2-5; possible D gene TRBD2, 6 bases. The CDR3 spans 15 residues. The ends were cut back, 1 base at V and 5 bases at J, with 14 bases in the middle. Germline CDR1 and CDR2: KGHSH and LQKENI. Here the CDR3 reads CASSPRQKGGETQYF. The CDR3 DNA follows: TGTGCCAGCTCACCACGACAGAAGGGAGGCGAGACCCAGTACTTC.

This clone has just a few counts. The chain is built from TRBV10-2 and TRBJ1-2; 7 nucleotides align to TRBD1. The CDR3 consists of 15 residues. V shed 3 bases, J shed 6 bases, and the junction held 10 bases outside the gene matches. Germline values: CDR1 WSHSY, CDR2 SAAADI. The chain's CDR3 is CASSESRTGGDGYTF. The CDR3 DNA follows: TGCGCCAGCAGTGAATCTAGGACAGGAGGGGATGGCTACACCTTC.

This chain joins TRBV27 and TRBJ2-1; 15 bases align to TRBD2. Germline V lookup: CDR1 MNHEY, CDR2 SMNVEV (reference sequence). The CDR3 has 15 amino acids. V gave up 8 bases and J gave up 9 bases; unmatched junction bases: 8. The CDR3 DNA is TGTGCCAGCGTGGGACTAGCGGGGGGCGGGGGTGAGCAGTTCTTC. This translates into CASVGLAGGGGEQFF.

V gene TRBV29-1 combines with J gene TRBJ2-2; unclear D gene. This CDR3 spans 15 amino acids. Deletions cut 0 bases from V and 0 bases from J, with 8 bases between. The V gene's germline CDR1 is SQVTM and CDR2 ANQGSEA. In DNA form, the CDR3 reads TGCAGCGTTGAAGATATCGAAGCGAACACCGGGGAGCTGTTTTTT. Translating gives CSVEDIEANTGELFF.

The chain is built from TRBV5-6 and TRBJ2-5; D uncertain. V was cut by 2 bases and J by 5 bases, with 13 bases left in between. Germline assignment: CDR1 SGHDT and CDR2 YYEEEE. The CDR3 totals 14 residues. CDR3 in DNA: TGTGCCAGCAGCTTAGGTCGGGCGGAGGAGACCCAGTACTTC. It yields the protein CASSLGRAEETQYF. The variable domain in full, completed from reference TRBV5-6 and TRBJ2-5, reads DAGVTQSPTHLIKTRGQQVTLRCSPKSGHDTVSWYQQALGQGPQFIFQYYEEEERQRGNFPDRFSGHQFPNYSSELNVNALLLGDSALYLCASSLGRAEETQYFGPGTRLLVL.

The CDR3 bases are TGTGCCAGCAGTTTACTAGCTGCTAGCACAGATACGCAGTATTTT. It yields the protein CASSLLAASTDTQYF. The chain employs TRBV27 and TRBJ2-3; tentative D call: TRBD2 (5 bases). Germline values: CDR1 MNHEY, CDR2 SMNVEV (reference sequence). Trimming stripped 2 bases from V and 0 bases from J, with 9 bases between. This CDR3 is 15 amino acids long.

V and J are TRBV29-1 and TRBJ2-3; the match to TRBD1 covers 8 bases. This CDR3 has 12 residues. V shed 8 bases, J shed 2 bases, and the junction held 3 bases outside the gene matches. Germline-derived CDR1 and CDR2 are SQVTM and ANQGSEA. In nucleotides, the CDR3 is TGCAGCATGACAGGGGTCACAGATACGCAGTATTTT. This gives the protein CSMTGVTDTQYF.

Regarding this clone: Other DNA sequences of this sample code for an identical CDR3. This chain connects TRBV11-2 to TRBJ2-1; D remains unclear. Between the trimmed V and J ends, which lost 3 bases and 7 bases, there was a span of 4 bases. The germline V gene encodes CDR1 SGHAT and CDR2 FQNNGV. The CDR3 is 11 amino acids. The CDR3 nucleotides read TGTGCCAGCAGCTTGGGGAATGAGCAGTTCTTC. Encoded protein: CASSLGNEQFF.

The rearrangement links TRBV5-6 to TRBJ1-2, with 8 bases matching TRBD1. The CDR3 spans 13 residues. Losses at the gene ends were 4 bases for V and 7 bases for J; bases not matched to a gene: 6. Germline V lookup: CDR1 SGHDT, CDR2 YYEEEE. CDR3 in DNA: TGTGCCAGCAGCGTCCGGACAGGGTTTGGCTACACCTTC. It specifies CASSVRTGFGYTF.

This clone has a handful of counts. The chain uses TRBV5-5 and TRBJ2-3, with D unresolved. Germline lookup yields CDR1 SGHKS and CDR2 YYEKEE (reference sequence). This CDR3 spans 16 amino acids. Deletions cut 4 bases from V and 5 bases from J, with 20 bases between. The CDR3, as DNA: TGTGCCAGCAGCCTCCTCCGGAGTACATCCGAAGATACGCAGTATTTT. It specifies CASSLLRSTSEDTQYF. The entire variable domain, with the rest obtained from reference TRBV5-5 and TRBJ2-3, is as follows: DAGVTQSPTHLIKTRGQQVTLRCSPISGHKSVSWYQQVLGQGPQFIFQYYEKEERGRGNFPDRFSARQFPNYSSELNVNALLLGDSALYLCASSLLRSTSEDTQYFGPGTRLTVL.

The chain employs TRBV29-1 and TRBJ2-3; D is possibly TRBD1 (6 bases). Trimming left V 7 bases short and J 5 bases short, with 13 bases between. Germline V CDR1 and CDR2: SQVTM, ANQGSEA. CDR3 length: 12 amino acids. CDR3 sequence reads: CSALTGLDTQYF. CDR3 sequence (DNA): TGCAGCGCTTTGACAGGTTTAGATACGCAGTATTTT.

The chain links TRBV11-2 to TRBJ2-2, with D perhaps matching TRBD2 (7 bases). V gave up 9 bases and J gave up 2 bases, with 16 bases separating them. The germline CDR1 and CDR2 sequences are SGHAT and FQNNGV. The CDR3 is made up of 15 amino acids. The CDR3 is CARLLGGLNTGELFF. CDR3 bases: TGTGCCAGACTCCTGGGGGGGCTAAACACCGGGGAGCTGTTTTTT.